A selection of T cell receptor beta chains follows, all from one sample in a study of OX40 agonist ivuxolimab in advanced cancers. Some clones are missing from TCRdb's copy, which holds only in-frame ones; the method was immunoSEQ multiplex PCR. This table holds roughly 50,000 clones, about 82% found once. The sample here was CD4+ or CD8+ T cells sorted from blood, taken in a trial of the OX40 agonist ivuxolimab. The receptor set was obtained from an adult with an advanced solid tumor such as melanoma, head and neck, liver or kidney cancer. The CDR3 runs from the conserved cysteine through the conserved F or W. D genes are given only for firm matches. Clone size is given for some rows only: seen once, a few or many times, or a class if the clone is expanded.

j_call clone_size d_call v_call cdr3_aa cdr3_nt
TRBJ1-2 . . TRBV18 CASSPPGTGNYGYTF TGTGCCAGCTCACCACCGGGTACAGGGAACTATGGCTACACCTTC
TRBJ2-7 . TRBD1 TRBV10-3 CAISRGQGAYEQYF TGTGCCATCAGTAGGGGACAGGGGGCCTACGAGCAGTACTTC
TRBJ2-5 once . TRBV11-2 CASSLDHKRSRETQYF TGTGCCAGCAGCTTAGATCATAAGCGCTCGAGGGAGACCCAGTACTTC
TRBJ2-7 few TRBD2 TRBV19 CASSIPGLVYEQYF TGTGCCAGTAGTATTCCGGGACTAGTCTACGAGCAGTACTTC
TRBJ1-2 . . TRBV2 CASGTTGRGGYGYTF TGTGCCAGCGGTACAACGGGGAGGGGTGGGTATGGCTACACCTTC
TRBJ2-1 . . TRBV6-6 CASSYGGPVHNEQFF TGTGCCAGCAGTTACGGGGGGCCTGTTCACAATGAGCAGTTCTTC
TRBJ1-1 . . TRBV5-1 CASSLGSVGNTEAFF TGCGCCAGCAGCTTGGGTAGCGTGGGAAATACTGAAGCTTTCTTT
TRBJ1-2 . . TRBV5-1 CASSLGSSGYTF TGCGCCAGCAGCTTGGGATCCTCGGGCTACACCTTC
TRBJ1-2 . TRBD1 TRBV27 CASSSPRQGKNYGYTF TGTGCCAGCAGTTCCCCCCGACAGGGAAAGAACTATGGCTACACCTTC
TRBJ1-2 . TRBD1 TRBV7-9 CASSLGTGGQSGYTF TGTGCCAGCAGCTTAGGTACAGGGGGTCAGAGTGGCTACACCTTC
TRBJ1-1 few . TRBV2 CASRGTRASDEAFF TGTGCCAGCAGGGGGACCCGGGCCTCGGATGAAGCTTTCTTT
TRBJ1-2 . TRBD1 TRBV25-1 CASRGQGAENYGYTF TGTGCCAGCAGGGGACAGGGGGCGGAGAACTATGGCTACACCTTC
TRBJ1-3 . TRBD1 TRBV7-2 CASSNRGSSGNTIYF TGTGCCAGCAGCAACAGGGGTAGCTCTGGAAACACCATATATTTT
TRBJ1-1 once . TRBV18 CASRELAEAFF TGTGCCAGTCGTGAGCTAGCCGAAGCTTTCTTT
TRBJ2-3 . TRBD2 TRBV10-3 CAITTSGGARDTQYF TGTGCCATCACCACTAGCGGGGGGGCCCGAGATACGCAGTATTTT
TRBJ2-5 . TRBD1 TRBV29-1 CSVDAGTGIQETQYF TGCAGCGTCGACGCCGGGACAGGGATTCAGGAGACCCAGTACTTC
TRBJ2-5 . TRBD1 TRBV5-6 CASSLATDRGRGRETQYF TGTGCCAGCAGCTTGGCCACCGACAGGGGACGGGGTCGGGAGACCCAGTACTTC
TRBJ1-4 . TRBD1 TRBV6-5 CASSRDRVGDEKLFF TGTGCCAGCAGTAGGGACAGGGTTGGGGATGAAAAACTGTTTTTT
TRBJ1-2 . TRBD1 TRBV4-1 CASSHRDREKGGYTF TGCGCCAGCAGCCACCGGGACAGGGAGAAGGGTGGCTACACCTTC
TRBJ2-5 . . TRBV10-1 CASSGGASETQYF TGCGCCAGCAGTGGGGGGGCCTCGGAGACCCAGTACTTC
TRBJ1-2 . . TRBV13 CASSHGSGDFGYTF TGTGCCAGCAGCCACGGGTCGGGGGACTTTGGCTACACCTTC
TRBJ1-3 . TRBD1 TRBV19 CASTRGGQPSGNTIYF TGTGCCAGTACCCGTGGGGGACAGCCCTCTGGAAACACCATATATTTT
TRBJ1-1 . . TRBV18 CASSPLGPTEAFF TGTGCCAGCTCACCACTGGGGCCCACTGAAGCTTTCTTT
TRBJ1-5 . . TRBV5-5 CASSLDNWENNQPQHF TGTGCCAGCAGCTTGGATAATTGGGAGAACAATCAGCCCCAGCATTTT
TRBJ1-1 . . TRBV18 CASSPDFRSRSTEAFF TGTGCCAGCTCACCGGATTTTCGGTCGAGGAGCACTGAAGCTTTCTTT
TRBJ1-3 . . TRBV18 CASSPIGTGSGNTIYF TGTGCCAGCTCACCCATCGGGACGGGATCTGGAAACACCATATATTTT
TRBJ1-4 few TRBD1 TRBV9 CASSPTGTGATNEKLFF TGTGCCAGCAGCCCAACCGGGACAGGGGCAACTAATGAAAAACTGTTTTTT
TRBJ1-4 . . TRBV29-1 CSVGSGLKEKLFF TGCAGCGTTGGATCCGGGTTAAAAGAAAAACTGTTTTTT
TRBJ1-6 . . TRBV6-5 CASSYAESWINSPLHF TGTGCCAGCAGTTACGCTGAGAGTTGGATTAATTCACCCCTCCACTTT
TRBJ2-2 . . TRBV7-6 CASSLAYKTGELFF TGTGCCAGCAGCTTAGCATACAAGACCGGGGAGCTGTTTTTT
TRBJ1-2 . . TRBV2 CASRKVGHGYTF TGTGCCAGCAGGAAAGTTGGTCATGGCTACACCTTC
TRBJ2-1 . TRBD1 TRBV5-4 CASKTGTGSSYNEQFF TGTGCCAGCAAGACAGGGACCGGAAGCTCCTACAATGAGCAGTTCTTC
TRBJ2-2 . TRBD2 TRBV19 CASSFSSPGLAGNTGELFF TGTGCCAGTAGTTTCTCTTCACCCGGACTAGCGGGGAACACCGGGGAGCTGTTTTTT
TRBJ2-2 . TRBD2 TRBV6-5 CATGGAGATGELFF TGTGCCACCGGGGGGGCAGGGGCCACCGGGGAGCTGTTTTTT
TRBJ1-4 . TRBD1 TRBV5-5 CASSFGTVATNEKLFF TGTGCCAGCAGCTTCGGGACAGTGGCAACTAATGAAAAACTGTTTTTT
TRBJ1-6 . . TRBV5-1 CASTPRGNYNSPLHF TGCGCCAGCACCCCCCGGGGGAACTATAATTCACCCCTCCACTTT
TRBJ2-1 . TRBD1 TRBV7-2 CASSLGQQNNEQFF TGTGCCAGCAGCCTGGGACAGCAAAACAATGAGCAGTTCTTC
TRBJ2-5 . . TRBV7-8 CASSLEEGWETQYF TGTGCCAGCAGCTTAGAGGAAGGATGGGAGACCCAGTACTTC
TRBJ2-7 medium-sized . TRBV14 CASSQAALYEQYF TGTGCCAGCAGCCAAGCTGCGCTCTACGAGCAGTACTTC
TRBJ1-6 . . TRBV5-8 CASSRRRAPNSPLHF TGTGCCAGCAGCCGGCGTAGGGCACCGAATTCACCCCTCCACTTT
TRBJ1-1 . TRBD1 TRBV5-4 CASSSGRGLAFF TGTGCCAGCAGCTCGGGTAGGGGGCTAGCTTTCTTT
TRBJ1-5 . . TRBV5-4 CASSSKRQGYYSNQPQHF TGTGCCAGCAGCTCGAAGAGGCAGGGATACTATAGCAATCAGCCCCAGCATTTT
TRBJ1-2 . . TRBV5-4 CASSLQRVLNYGYTF TGTGCCAGCAGCTTGCAGCGGGTACTGAACTATGGCTACACCTTC
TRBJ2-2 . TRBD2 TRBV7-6 CASSQRGLAGAHRAGELFF TGTGCCAGCAGCCAGCGGGGCCTAGCGGGGGCCCATAGGGCCGGGGAGCTGTTTTTT
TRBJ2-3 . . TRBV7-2 CASSLRQTTDTQYF TGTGCCAGCAGCTTAAGACAGACAACAGATACGCAGTATTTT
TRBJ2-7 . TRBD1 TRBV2 CASSGGRTGPLGEQYF TGTGCCAGCAGTGGCGGCCGGACAGGGCCCCTTGGGGAGCAGTACTTC
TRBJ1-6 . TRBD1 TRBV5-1 CASSGQVGNSPLHF TGCGCCAGCAGCGGACAGGTCGGTAATTCACCCCTCCACTTT
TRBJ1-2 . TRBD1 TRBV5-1 CASSLYSRQGSAYGYTF TGCGCCAGCAGCTTATATTCGAGACAGGGAAGTGCCTATGGCTACACCTTC
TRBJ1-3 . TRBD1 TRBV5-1 CASSPAPQGNSGNAIYF TGCGCCAGCAGCCCGGCCCCACAGGGGAACTCTGGAAACGCCATATATTTT
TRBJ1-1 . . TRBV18 CASSPPRDMNTEAFF TGTGCCAGCTCACCACCTAGAGACATGAACACTGAAGCTTTCTTT
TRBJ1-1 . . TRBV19 CASSTGEGKGFREAFF TGTGCCAGTAGTACCGGGGAGGGCAAAGGGTTTAGGGAAGCTTTCTTT
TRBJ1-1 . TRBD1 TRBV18 CASSGQIGAFF TGTGCCAGCTCGGGACAGATAGGAGCTTTCTTT
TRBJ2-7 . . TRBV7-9 CASRLSGTTTSYEQYF TGTGCCAGCAGGTTATCAGGGACAACTACTTCCTACGAGCAGTACTTC
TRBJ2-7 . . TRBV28 CASSFLDSYEQYF TGTGCCAGCAGTTTTTTGGATTCCTACGAGCAGTACTTC
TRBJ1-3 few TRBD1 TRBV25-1 CASSEQNRGGNTIYF TGTGCCAGCAGTGAACAAAACAGGGGGGGAAACACCATATATTTT
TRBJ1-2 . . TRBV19 CASSIQQTNYGYTF TGTGCCAGTAGTATACAGCAGACTAACTATGGCTACACCTTC
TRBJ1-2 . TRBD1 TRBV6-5 CASSPWTGDGYTF TGTGCCAGCAGCCCCTGGACAGGGGATGGCTACACCTTC
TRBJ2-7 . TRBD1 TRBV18 CASSPSRGPFEQYF TGTGCCAGCTCACCGTCCAGGGGGCCTTTCGAGCAGTACTTC
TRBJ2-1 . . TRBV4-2 CASSQGGLDREQFF TGTGCCAGCAGCCAAGGCGGGTTGGACCGCGAGCAGTTCTTC
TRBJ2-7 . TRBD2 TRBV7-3 CASSLTPSGYYEQYF TGTGCCAGCAGCTTAACCCCTAGCGGGTACTACGAGCAGTACTTC